This T cell receptor (beta chain) derives from a study of T-cell memory formation after mild COVID-19 (dated by TCRdb to about 2021). With regard to the full study: TCR sequence clusters from the two donors were largely donor specific. In a couple of donors, T-cell clones that expanded and contracted after mild COVID-19 were tracked by sequencing TCRalpha and TCRbeta repertoires over time. Two young, previously healthy adult volunteers, one female and one male, were included in the cohort. General study outcomes and caveats: SARS-CoV-2 specificity was not confirmed for the second-wave clones peaking on day 37. Clones that contracted from day 15 to 85 showed balanced CD4/CD8 phenotypes, whereas a second wave of clones that expanded from day 15 to 37 leaned towards CD4+. The study covered only two mild cases, and larger cohorts including severe cases with pre-infection samples were considered necessary. Some responding clones were detected in pre-infection memory, suggesting pre-existing cross-reactive memory T cells joined the SARS-CoV-2 response. Contracting CD4+ clones appeared mostly in the CM and EM memory subsets, whereas CD8+ clones were enriched in EMRA.

The sample was run on an Illumina NovaSeq 6000. Using 5'RACE with constant-segment primers, TCRalpha and TCRbeta cDNA libraries were constructed, with sample barcodes and unique molecular identifiers added in the process. Trizol reagent was used to extract RNA from every sample. Library amplification was performed in two PCR steps, and a second sample barcode and Illumina TruSeq adapters were introduced in the second step. Sequencing of libraries was performed on an Illumina NovaSeq with 2 x 150 bp paired-end reads. On the authors' methods: With migec v1.2.7, reads were demultiplexed and then collapsed into UMI-guided consensus sequences. Using mixcr v2.1.11, UMI consensuses were aligned to TRA and TRB V and J templates and then assembled into clonotypes. A clonotype was counted as expanded or contracted only if both edgeR and NoisET called the change significant, with noise models trained on biological replicates. For edgeR calls, the cutoffs were a false discovery rate-adjusted p below 0.01 and a log2 fold-change threshold of 1. PCA with hierarchical clustering of max-normalized trajectories of the 1000 most abundant clonotypes was used as exploratory dynamics analysis. Separately sequenced CD4+ and CD8+ repertoires were used to assign the CD4 or CD8 phenotype of responding clones. The public reads were quality trimmed at Q25 with fastp and then assembled into clones with MiXCR by TCRdb, keeping productive beta chains. Rows with one shared CDR3 protein collapse into an entry with the most common genes and DNA. None of the V and J calls come from the authors' own analysis; TCRdb made them. A total of 300,000 to 400,000 distinct CDR3 sequences appear in this sample, less than 20% of them only once. In total, the top ten clones hold 20% to 25% of the sample.

PBMCs were isolated by Ficoll-Paque density gradient centrifugation. Details on this clonotype: There is no known antigen for this receptor. Base qualities are missing; no much larger clone stands one base away.

The CDR3 has 13 amino acids, counting the end cysteine and phenylalanine. Only the CDR3 region is kept as DNA, spanning 39 bases read in frame from base 1. The germline V gene gives CDR1 as ENHRY and CDR2 as SYGVKD. V and J lose 6 bases and 4 bases, and a span of 12 bases separates them. The TCR was taken from a man aged 18 to 30 who had mild COVID-19 (a few samples of this study predate the infection). The sample titles of this study are shuffled in the database, so cell type and time point are left out; the donor was told from shared clones. The chain is assembled from TRBV10-3 and TRBJ1-1, and TRBD1 may be the D gene, going by 5 matching bases. Input material: PBMCs or a T cell subset sorted from them (not recorded which). The nucleotide sequence is given as TGTGCCATCAGCCCCGGGGGTGCCACTGAAGCTTTCTTT. This translates into CAISPGGATEAFF.